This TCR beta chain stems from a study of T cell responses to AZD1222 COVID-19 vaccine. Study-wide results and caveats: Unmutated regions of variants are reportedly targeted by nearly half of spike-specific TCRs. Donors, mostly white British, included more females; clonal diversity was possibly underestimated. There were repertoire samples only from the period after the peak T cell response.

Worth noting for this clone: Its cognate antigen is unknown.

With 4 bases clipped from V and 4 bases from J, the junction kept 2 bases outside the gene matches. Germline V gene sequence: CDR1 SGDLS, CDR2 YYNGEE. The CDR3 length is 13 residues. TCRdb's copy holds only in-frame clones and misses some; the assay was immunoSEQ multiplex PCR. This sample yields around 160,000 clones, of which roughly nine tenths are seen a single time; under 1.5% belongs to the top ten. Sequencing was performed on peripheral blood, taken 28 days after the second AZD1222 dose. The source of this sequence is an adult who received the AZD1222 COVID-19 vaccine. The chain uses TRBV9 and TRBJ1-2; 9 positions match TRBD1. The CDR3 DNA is TGTGCCAGCAGCTTGACAGGGGGCTATGGCTACACCTTC. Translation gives CASSLTGGYGYTF.